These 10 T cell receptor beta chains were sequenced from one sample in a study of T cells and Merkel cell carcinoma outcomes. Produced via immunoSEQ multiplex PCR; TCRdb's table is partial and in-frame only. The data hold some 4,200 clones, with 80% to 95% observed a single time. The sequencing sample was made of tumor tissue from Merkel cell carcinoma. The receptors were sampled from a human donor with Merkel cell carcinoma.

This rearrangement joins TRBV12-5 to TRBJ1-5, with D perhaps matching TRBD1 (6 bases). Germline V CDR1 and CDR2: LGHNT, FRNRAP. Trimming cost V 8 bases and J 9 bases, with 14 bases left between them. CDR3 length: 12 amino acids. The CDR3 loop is CASRAGDGPQHF. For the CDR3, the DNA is TGTGCTAGTAGGGCAGGGGATGGGCCCCAGCATTTT. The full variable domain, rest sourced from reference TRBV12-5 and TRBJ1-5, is DARVTQTPRHKVTEMGQEVTMRCQPILGHNTVFWYRQTMMQGLELLAYFRNRAPLDDSGMPKDRFSAEMPDATLATLKIQPSEPRDSAVYFCASRAGDGPQHFGDGTRLSIL.

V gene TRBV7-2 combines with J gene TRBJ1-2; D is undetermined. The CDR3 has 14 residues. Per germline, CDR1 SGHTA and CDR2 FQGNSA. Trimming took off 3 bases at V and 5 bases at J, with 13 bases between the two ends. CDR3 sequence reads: CASSFQRAGYGYTF. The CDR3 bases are TGTGCCAGCAGCTTCCAAAGGGCGGGGTATGGCTACACCTTC.

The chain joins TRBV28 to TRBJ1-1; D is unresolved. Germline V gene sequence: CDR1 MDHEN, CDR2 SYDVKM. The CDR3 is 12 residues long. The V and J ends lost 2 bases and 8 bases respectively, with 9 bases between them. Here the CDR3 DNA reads TGTGCCAGCAGTTTAAAAGTCAGGGAAGCTTTCTTT. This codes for CASSLKVREAFF.

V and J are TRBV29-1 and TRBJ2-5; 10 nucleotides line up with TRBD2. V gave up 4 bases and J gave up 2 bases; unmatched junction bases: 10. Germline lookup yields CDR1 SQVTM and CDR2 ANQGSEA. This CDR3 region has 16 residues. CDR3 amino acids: CSVGWASGSGQETQYF. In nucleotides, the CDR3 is TGCAGCGTTGGTTGGGCTAGCGGGAGTGGGCAAGAGACCCAGTACTTC.

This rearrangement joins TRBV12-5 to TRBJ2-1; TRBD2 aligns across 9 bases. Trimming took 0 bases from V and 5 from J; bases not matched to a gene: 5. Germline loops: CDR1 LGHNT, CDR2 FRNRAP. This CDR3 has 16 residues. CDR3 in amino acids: CASGLVLTSGHNEQFF. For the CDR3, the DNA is TGTGCTAGTGGTTTGGTACTGACTAGCGGACACAATGAGCAGTTCTTC.

The CDR3 region has the DNA TGTGCCACCAGCCGGACTACCTATACCGGGGAGCTGTTTTTT. Translation: CATSRTTYTGELFF. The genes are TRBV15 and TRBJ2-2; tentatively, D is TRBD2 (6 bases). The germline CDR1 and CDR2 sequences are LNHNV and YYDKDF (reference sequence). CDR3 length: 14 amino acids. Trimming removed 5 bases at V and 5 bases at J, with 12 bases between.

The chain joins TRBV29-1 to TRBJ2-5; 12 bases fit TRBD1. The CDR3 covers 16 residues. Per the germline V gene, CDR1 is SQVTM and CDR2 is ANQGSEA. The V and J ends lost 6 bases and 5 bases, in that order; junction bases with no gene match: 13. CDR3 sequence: CSVKISGQGATETQYF. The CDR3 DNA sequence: TGCAGCGTGAAAATTTCGGGACAGGGGGCCACGGAGACCCAGTACTTC.

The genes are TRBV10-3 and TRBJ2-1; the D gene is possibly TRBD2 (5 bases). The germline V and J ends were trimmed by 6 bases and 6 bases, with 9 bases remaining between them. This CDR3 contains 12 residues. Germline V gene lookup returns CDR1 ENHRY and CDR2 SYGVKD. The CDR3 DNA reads TGTGCCATCAGCAAAACTAGCAATGAGCAGTTCTTC. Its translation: CAISKTSNEQFF.

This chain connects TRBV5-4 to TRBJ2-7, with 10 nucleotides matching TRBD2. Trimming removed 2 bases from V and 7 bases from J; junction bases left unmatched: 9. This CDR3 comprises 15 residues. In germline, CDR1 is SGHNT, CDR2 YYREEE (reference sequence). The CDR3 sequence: CASSFTSGKAGEQYF. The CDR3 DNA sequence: TGTGCCAGCAGCTTTACTAGCGGGAAAGCTGGGGAGCAGTACTTC.

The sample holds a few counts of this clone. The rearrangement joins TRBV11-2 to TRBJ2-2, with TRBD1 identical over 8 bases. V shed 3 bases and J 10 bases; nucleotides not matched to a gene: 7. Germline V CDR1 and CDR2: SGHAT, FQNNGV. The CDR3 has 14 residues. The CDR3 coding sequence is TGTGCCAGCAGCTTGGGACAGGTGGAGGAGGAGCTGTTTTTT. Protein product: CASSLGQVEEELFF.